Below are 14 T cell receptor beta chains sequenced from a single sample in a study of T cells in narcolepsy. The assay was immunoSEQ multiplex PCR, and TCRdb's table has in-frame clones only and misses some. Altogether 25,000 to 35,000 clones are present, 90% being singletons, with the ten largest covering approximately 1.2%. Material: CD45RA- memory CD4+ T cells from PBMCs. The receptors stem from a human donor with narcolepsy.

V gene TRBV4-2 combines with J gene TRBJ2-7; TRBD1 agrees at 9 bases. CDR3 length: 16 residues. The germline gives CDR1 LGHNA, CDR2 YNFKEQ. V lost 1 base to trimming and J lost 5 bases; unmatched junction nucleotides: 9. The CDR3 DNA reads as TGTGCCAGCAGCCAAGGGTCCGGGACAGGGCCAAACGAGCAGTACTTC. Its protein is CASSQGSGTGPNEQYF.

The rearrangement links TRBV5-5 to TRBJ2-4, with 10 bases identical to TRBD1. This CDR3 has 19 residues. Germline CDR1 is SGHKS and CDR2 is YYEKEE (reference sequence). V trimming: 4 bases; J trimming: 3 bases; junction bases outside the gene matches: 16. The CDR3 region has the DNA TGTGCCAGCAGCCAGGCTCAACCGGGACAGGGGATCCTCAAAAACATTCAGTACTTC. Its protein product is CASSQAQPGQGILKNIQYF.

This clone appeared once. This chain links TRBV2 with TRBJ2-1; no clear D. The CDR3 extends over 14 amino acids. Germline-derived CDR1 and CDR2 are SNHLY and FYNNEI. Trimming removed 0 bases from V and 4 bases from J, with 7 bases in between. The CDR3 region is CASSEARGYNEQFF. The CDR3 DNA reads TGTGCCAGCAGTGAAGCTCGCGGATACAATGAGCAGTTCTTC.

This clone was detected only once. The V call is TRBV5-5, the J call TRBJ2-2; D is perhaps TRBD1 (6 bases). This CDR3 spans 16 amino acids. V was shortened by 4 bases and J by 0 bases, with 13 bases between the two germline ends. CDR1 is SGHKS and CDR2 is YYEKEE in the germline V gene (reference sequence). CDR3 nucleotide sequence: TGTGCCAGCAGCCCTAGACAGGACCCGAACACCGGGGAGCTGTTTTTT. Amino acids: CASSPRQDPNTGELFF.

The V call is TRBV6-1, the J call TRBJ1-2, with 7 bases identical to TRBD1. The J segment lost 7 bases and the V segment lost 7 bases, leaving 9 bases of the junction unmatched. CDR1 MNHNS and CDR2 SASEGT come from the germline V gene. The CDR3 extends over 13 amino acids. The CDR3 DNA reads TGTGCCAGCATTGAGTCAGGGGGTTTTGGCTACACCTTC. It codes for CASIESGGFGYTF.

CDR3 nucleotide sequence: TGTGCCAGCAGCCTCAACCAGGCGAACACCGGGGAGCTGTTTTTT. Translated: CASSLNQANTGELFF. The chain employs TRBV7-8 and TRBJ2-2; D remains unclear. With 5 bases removed from V and 0 bases from J, the gap between germline ends came to 10 bases. The CDR3 contains 15 residues. CDR1 and CDR2 from the germline V gene are SGHVS and FQNEAQ.

This chain links TRBV30 with TRBJ1-5; D remains ambiguous. The CDR3 contains 12 residues. V was shortened by 1 base and J by 8 bases, with 9 bases between the two germline ends. Germline lookup yields CDR1 GTSNPN and CDR2 SVGIG (reference sequence). CDR3 amino acids: CAWSAVKEPQHF. In DNA, the CDR3 is TGTGCCTGGAGTGCCGTAAAGGAGCCCCAGCATTTT.

The chain couples TRBV7-2 to TRBJ1-3; no clear D gene. The CDR3 runs 16 residues. In germline, CDR1 is SGHTA, CDR2 FQGNSA. With 1 base removed from V and 1 base from J, the gap between germline ends came to 11 bases. Here the CDR3 DNA reads TGTGCCAGCAGCTTAGACGGAAAGTCGTCTGGAAACACCATATATTTT. The encoded protein is CASSLDGKSSGNTIYF. The full variable domain, completed using reference TRBV7-2 and TRBJ1-3, is GAGVSQSPSNKVTEKGKDVELRCDPISGHTALYWYRQSLGQGLEFLIYFQGNSAPDKSGLPSDRFSAERTGGSVSTLTIQRTQQEDSAVYLCASSLDGKSSGNTIYFGEGSWLTVV.

V is TRBV10-3 and J is TRBJ2-2; D is possibly TRBD2 (6 bases). Trimming took 0 bases from V and 1 from J, leaving 9 bases between them. Germline CDR1 and CDR2: ENHRY and SYGVKD. The CDR3 length is 16 residues. The CDR3 DNA sequence: TGTGCCATCAGTGAGTCCGGGAGAATGAACACCGGGGAGCTGTTTTTT. Protein product: CAISESGRMNTGELFF.

The chain has TRBV19 and TRBJ2-1, with D hard to call. The CDR3 consists of 14 residues. Trimming shortened V by 5 bases and J by 8 bases, and 16 bases separated the two germline ends. Germline CDR1 is LNHDA and CDR2 is SQIVND (reference sequence). The CDR3 loop reads CASSLISSSYEQFF. CDR3 DNA sequence: TGTGCCAGTAGTTTGATCTCCTCCTCCTATGAGCAGTTCTTC.

The chain joins TRBV9 to TRBJ1-1; no clear D gene. Trimming cost V 0 bases and J 5 bases, with 11 bases left between them. Germline V gives CDR1 SGDLS, CDR2 YYNGEE. CDR3 length: 14 amino acids. In nucleotides, the CDR3 is TGTGCCAGCAGCGTAGGGGAGGGAGGGACTGAAGCTTTCTTT. It encodes CASSVGEGGTEAFF.

This rearrangement joins TRBV6-5 to TRBJ1-1; D remains unclear. The germline V gene has CDR1 MNHEY and CDR2 SVGAGI. The CDR3 consists of 14 residues. The ends were cut back, 2 bases at V and 1 base at J, with 8 bases in the middle. The CDR3 protein is CASSYGQRNTEAFF. DNA for the CDR3: TGTGCCAGCAGTTACGGTCAGAGGAACACTGAAGCTTTCTTT.

The V and J genes are TRBV6-5 and TRBJ2-7, with a tentative D call TRBD1 (5 bases). The CDR3 is 14 residues long. Per germline, CDR1 MNHEY and CDR2 SVGAGI. The V gene lost 0 bases and the J gene lost 7 bases, with 13 bases spanning the gap. CDR3 residues: CASSYSRAGWEQYF. CDR3 nucleotides: TGTGCCAGCAGTTACTCCAGGGCAGGGTGGGAGCAGTACTTC.

CDR3 bases: TGTGCCTGGAGTATTGGAACTGCCTACGAGCAGTACTTC. Protein: CAWSIGTAYEQYF. The genes are TRBV30 and TRBJ2-7; D gene uncertain. Germline V gene lookup returns CDR1 GTSNPN and CDR2 SVGIG (reference sequence). The ends were cut back, 2 bases at V and 2 bases at J, with 10 bases in the middle. The CDR3 is 13 amino acids.